This entry is about one T cell receptor beta chain. This record comes from a study of blood T cell repertoires in COVID-19. Study background: Specimens from acute and convalescent COVID-19 originated in the United States, Italy and Spain.

The CDR3 loop spans 15 amino acids. Germline V gene sequence: CDR1 SGHAT, CDR2 FQNNGV. Trimming at V came to 5 bases and at J to 10 bases, leaving 9 bases not matched to a gene. Assay used: immunoSEQ multiplex PCR; TCRdb lists only in-frame clones, some missing. Seen here are fewer than 150,000 clones, roughly four fifths observed once, and the top ten hold roughly 3.9%. This chain connects TRBV11-2 to TRBJ2-3; TRBD2 aligns across 13 bases. The specimen was peripheral blood. This sequence originates from a woman aged 80 or older with acute or convalescent COVID-19. Here the CDR3 reads CASSPASTSGRSQYF. Here the CDR3 DNA reads TGTGCCAGCAGCCCCGCTTCGACTAGCGGGAGGTCGCAGTATTTT. Together with reference TRBV11-2 and TRBJ2-3, the CDR3 gives the full variable domain: EAGVAQSPRYKIIEKRQSVAFWCNPISGHATLYWYQQILGQGPKLLIQFQNNGVVDDSQLPKDRFSAERLKGVDSTLKIQPAKLEDSAVYLCASSPASTSGRSQYFGPGTRLTVL.